The clone carrying this TCR beta chain is a singleton in its sample. Per germline, CDR1 SEHNR and CDR2 FQNEAQ (reference sequence). The CDR3 has 14 amino acids. The V segment lost 5 bases and the J segment 8 bases; nucleotides outside the gene matches: 8. Profiled with immunoSEQ multiplex PCR; TCRdb holds only in-frame clones, not every one. The sample consists of approximately 400,000 clones, 80% to 95% of them appearing once. The sample belongs to a study of blood T cell repertoires in COVID-19. The overall study: The samples span acute and convalescent COVID-19 from the United States, Italy and Spain.

The participants were between about 18 and 100 years old and came from under 25 US areas. The TCR originated in a woman between 40 and 55 years old who had been exposed to COVID-19. The V gene is TRBV7-9, the J gene TRBJ1-5; TRBD1 matches 8 bases. Material for sequencing was PBMCs or T cells enriched from blood (not recorded which). The DNA of the CDR3 is TGTGCCAGCAGCCGCGGACAGGGCAAGGAGCCCCAGCATTTT. This codes for CASSRGQGKEPQHF.